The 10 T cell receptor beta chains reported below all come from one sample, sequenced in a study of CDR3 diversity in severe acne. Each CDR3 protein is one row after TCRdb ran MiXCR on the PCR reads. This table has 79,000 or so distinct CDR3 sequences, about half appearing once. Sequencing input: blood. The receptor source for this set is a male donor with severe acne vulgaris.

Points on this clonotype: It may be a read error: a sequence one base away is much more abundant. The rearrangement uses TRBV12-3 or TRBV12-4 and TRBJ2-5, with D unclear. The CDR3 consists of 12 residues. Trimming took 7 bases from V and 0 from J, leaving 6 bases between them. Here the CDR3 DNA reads TGTGCCAGCAAGGACGACCAAGAGACCCAGTACTTC. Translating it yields CASKDDQETQYF.

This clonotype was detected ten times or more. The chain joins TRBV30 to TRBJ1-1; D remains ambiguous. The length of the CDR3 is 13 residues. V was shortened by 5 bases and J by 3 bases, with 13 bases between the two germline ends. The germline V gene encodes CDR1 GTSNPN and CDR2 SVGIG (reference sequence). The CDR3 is CAWSTSTYTEAFF. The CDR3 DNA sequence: TGTGCCTGGTCAACCTCAACCTACACTGAAGCTTTCTTT.

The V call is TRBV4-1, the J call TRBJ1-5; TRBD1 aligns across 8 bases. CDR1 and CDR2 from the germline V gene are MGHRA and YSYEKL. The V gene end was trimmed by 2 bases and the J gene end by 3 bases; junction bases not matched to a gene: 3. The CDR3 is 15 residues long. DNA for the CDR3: TGCGCCAGCAGCCAAACGGACAGGGCCAATCAGCCCCAGCATTTT. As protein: CASSQTDRANQPQHF.

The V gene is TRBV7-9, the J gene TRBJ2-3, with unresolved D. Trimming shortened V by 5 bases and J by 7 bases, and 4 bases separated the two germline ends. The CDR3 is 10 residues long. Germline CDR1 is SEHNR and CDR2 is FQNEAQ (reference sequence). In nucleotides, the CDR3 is TGTGCCAGCAGCGGTTATACGCAGTATTTT. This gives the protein CASSGYTQYF.

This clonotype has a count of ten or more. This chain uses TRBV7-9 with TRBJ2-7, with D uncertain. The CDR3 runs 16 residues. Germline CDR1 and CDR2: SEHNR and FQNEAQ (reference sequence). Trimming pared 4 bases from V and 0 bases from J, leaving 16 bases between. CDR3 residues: CASSSDVSSSSYEQYV. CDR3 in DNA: TGTGCCAGCAGCTCCGACGTCTCCTCAAGCTCCTACGAGCAGTACGTC.

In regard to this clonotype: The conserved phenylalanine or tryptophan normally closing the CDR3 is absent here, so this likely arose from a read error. The CDR3 is CASSYETDTDTQYS. The CDR3 DNA reads TGCGCCAGCAGTTACGAGACAGACACAGATACGCAGTATTCT. The rearrangement links TRBV6-2 or TRBV6-3 to TRBJ2-3; maybe TRBD1 (5 bases). CDR1 MNHEY and CDR2 SVGEGT come from the germline V gene. This CDR3 contains 14 residues.

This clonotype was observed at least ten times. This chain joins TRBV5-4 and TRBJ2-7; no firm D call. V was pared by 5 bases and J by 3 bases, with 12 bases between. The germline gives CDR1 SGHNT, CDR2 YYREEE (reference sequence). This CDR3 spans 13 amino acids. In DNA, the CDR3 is TGTGCCAGCAGAAACACAGAGAACTACGAGCAGTACTTC. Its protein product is CASRNTENYEQYF.

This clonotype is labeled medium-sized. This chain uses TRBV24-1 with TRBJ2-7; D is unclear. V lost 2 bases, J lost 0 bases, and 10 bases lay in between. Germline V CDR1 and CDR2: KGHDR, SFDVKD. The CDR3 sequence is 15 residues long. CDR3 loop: CATSDSGGRSYEQYF. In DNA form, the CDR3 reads TGTGCCACCAGTGATTCCGGTGGCCGCTCCTACGAGCAGTACTTC.

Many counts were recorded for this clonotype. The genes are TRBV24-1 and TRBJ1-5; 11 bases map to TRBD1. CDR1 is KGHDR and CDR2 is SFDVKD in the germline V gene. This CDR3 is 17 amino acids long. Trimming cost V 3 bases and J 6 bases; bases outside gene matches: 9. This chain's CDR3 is CATSDQGGDRGFQPQHF. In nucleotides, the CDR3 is TGTGCCACCAGTGATCAGGGAGGGGACAGGGGGTTTCAGCCCCAGCATTTT.

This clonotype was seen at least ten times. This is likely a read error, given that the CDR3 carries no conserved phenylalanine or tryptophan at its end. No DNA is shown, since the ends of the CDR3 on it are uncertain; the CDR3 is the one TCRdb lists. The chain's CDR3 is CASSAPGQDLVLV. This rearrangement joins TRBV7-9 to TRBJ2-1; TRBD1, as called in the table, went unchecked against the DNA. Per germline, CDR1 SEHNR and CDR2 FQNEAQ (reference sequence). With termini counted, the CDR3 has 13 amino acids.